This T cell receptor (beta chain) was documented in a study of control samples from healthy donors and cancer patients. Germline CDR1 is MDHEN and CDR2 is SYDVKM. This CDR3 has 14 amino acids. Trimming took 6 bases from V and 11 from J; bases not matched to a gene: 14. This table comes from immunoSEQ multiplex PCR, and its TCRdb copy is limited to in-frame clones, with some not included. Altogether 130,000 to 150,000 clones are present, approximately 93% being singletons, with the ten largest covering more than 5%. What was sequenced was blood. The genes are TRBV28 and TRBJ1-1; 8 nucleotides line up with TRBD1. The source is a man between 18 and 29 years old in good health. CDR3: CASSGTQGAPDAFF. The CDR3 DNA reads TGTGCCAGCAGCGGGACTCAGGGGGCGCCGGACGCTTTCTTT.